This TCR beta chain was recorded in a study of human T cells and chemical hapten exposure. Broader study findings: TCRs exceeding a frequency of 1 in 1000 stayed unchanged under DPC sensitization.

Time point denoted: healthy volunteer bleed at 2 weeks. Total RNA extraction was carried out from unfractionated whole blood. It was the library that attached unique molecular identifiers to individual cDNA molecules. Original processing notes: Sequenced samples showed a median of approximately 100,000 TCRs each, with counts running from about 22,000 to 700,000. TCRdb passed the RACE reads through MiXCR, listing each CDR3 protein once. The V and J calls shown here were made by TCRdb, not taken from the authors' results. This sample carries about 130,000 distinct CDR3 sequences, about 9% of them seen once, and the ten largest clones take roughly 1.8%. A note on this clonotype: Its antigen is still unknown.

Sequencing was carried out using whole blood. This clonotype was obtained from a male donor in good health. Some clones in this sample may be carry-over from other donors' samples.

CDR3 nucleotide sequence: TGCAGTGCTAGAGACACCCCGGGGAGACAAGAGACCCAGTACTTC. This codes for CSARDTPGRQETQYF. J is TRBJ2-5 and V is TRBV20-1, with D possibly TRBD2 on 5 matching bases. Trimming removed 0 bases from V and 2 bases from J, with 13 bases in between. CDR3 length equals 15 residues. Germline CDR1 is DFQATT and CDR2 is SNEGSKA (reference sequence).